The source of this T cell receptor (beta chain) is a study of graft-versus-host responses after intestinal transplantation. Across the study: Each recipient received a multivisceral, liver-intestinal, or isolated intestinal graft. Anti-thymocyte globulin induction was given to all recipients, followed by tacrolimus and steroids for around three years.

The ends were cut back, 6 bases at V and 8 bases at J, with 25 bases in the middle. This CDR3 has 16 residues. Looked up from germline, CDR1 is LNHDA and CDR2 is SQIVND (reference sequence). Assay: immunoSEQ multiplex PCR; the TCRdb copy retains only in-frame clones and omits some. Counted here are roughly 99,000 clones, about 82% occurring once; the ten biggest clones make up around 1.4%. Study conclusions and caveats: High graft-versus-host to host-versus-graft clonal ratios were seen in allografts of patients with graft-donor T cell macrochimerism.

As concerns this clone: Antigen specificity is unknown.

The material was PBMCs, obtained 255 days after intestinal transplant. This chain links TRBV19 with TRBJ1-1; D may be TRBD1 (6 bases). This clonotype was sampled from a human patient who received an intestinal transplant, so some T cells may come from the graft donor. The CDR3 DNA reads TGTGCCAGTAGAGGTTCCGACAGGCCCTTACGAACCGAAGCTTTCTTT. Translated: CASRGSDRPLRTEAFF.